These 30 T cell receptor beta chains were all obtained from the same sample, sequenced in a study of cytomegalovirus exposure and HLA in healthy donors. With 60 Vbeta and 13 Jbeta primers, the PCR was carried out. Data came from immunoSEQ multiplex PCR; TCRdb stores just in-frame clones and leaves some out. The sample consists of 90,000 to 130,000 clones, around 83% of them appearing once. Sequenced: PBMCs. The receptors here all came from a woman in her fifties or sixties in good health and CMV-seropositive.

V usage is TRBV28 and J usage is TRBJ1-2; D may be TRBD1 (6 bases). The germline V and J ends were trimmed by 6 bases and 2 bases, with 16 bases remaining between them. This CDR3 has 15 amino acids. Per the germline V gene, CDR1 is MDHEN and CDR2 is SYDVKM. In DNA, the CDR3 is TGTGCCAGCAGGAGACAGGTATTGGAGAACTATGGCTACACCTTC. This encodes CASRRQVLENYGYTF.

The chain has TRBV5-1 and TRBJ1-1; D might be TRBD1 (6 bases). The CDR3 runs 14 residues. CDR1 and CDR2 (germline): SGHRS, YFSETQ. V was shortened by 4 bases and J by 2 bases, with 12 bases between the two germline ends. The CDR3 spells CASSVQGQNTEAFF. CDR3 DNA sequence: TGCGCCAGCAGCGTACAGGGCCAAAACACTGAAGCTTTCTTT.

J is TRBJ2-1 and V is TRBV27, with a possible D match to TRBD2 (6 bases). This CDR3 comprises 19 residues. CDR1 is MNHEY, CDR2 SMNVEV, per germline (reference sequence). Trimming took off 1 base at V and 4 bases at J, with 23 bases between the two ends. CDR3 region: CASSLWGLRSRKTYNEQFF. Written as DNA, the CDR3 is TGTGCCAGCAGTTTATGGGGACTCCGCTCTCGGAAGACATACAATGAGCAGTTCTTC.

The V and J genes are TRBV5-8 and TRBJ1-2; possible D gene TRBD1, 6 bases. The V and J ends lost 1 base and 8 bases respectively, with 9 bases between them. Germline lookup yields CDR1 SGHTS and CDR2 YDEGEE. This CDR3 region has 12 residues. The chain's CDR3 is CASSLTGYGYTF. The CDR3 DNA reads TGTGCCAGCAGCTTGACAGGGTACGGCTACACCTTC.

The V and J genes are TRBV27 and TRBJ2-7; 14 nucleotides line up with TRBD2. Per the germline V gene, CDR1 is MNHEY and CDR2 is SMNVEV (reference sequence). The junction had 14 bases not matched to a gene; V was cut back by 4 bases and J by 6 bases. The CDR3 loop spans 18 amino acids. The CDR3 loop reads CASSWAFGTSGRSGEQYF. For the CDR3, the DNA is TGTGCCAGCAGTTGGGCATTCGGGACTAGCGGGAGATCTGGCGAGCAGTACTTC.

The chain links TRBV15 to TRBJ1-5, with TRBD1 identical over 8 bases. The CDR3 covers 16 residues. CDR1 and CDR2 (germline): LNHNV, YYDKDF (reference sequence). V lost 2 bases to trimming and J lost 7 bases; unmatched junction nucleotides: 10. This chain's CDR3 is CATSRLGQGGEQPQHF. The CDR3 DNA is TGTGCCACCAGCAGACTTGGACAGGGAGGGGAACAGCCCCAGCATTTT. Full variable domain (outside the CDR3, taken from reference TRBV15 and TRBJ1-5): DAMVIQNPRYQVTQFGKPVTLSCSQTLNHNVMYWYQQKSSQAPKLLFHYYDKDFNNEADTPDNFQSRRPNTSFCFLDIRSPGLGDTAMYLCATSRLGQGGEQPQHFGDGTRLSIL.

The chain uses TRBV30 and TRBJ1-5, with TRBD1 matching over 9 bases. V lost 2 bases to trimming and J lost 2 bases; unmatched junction nucleotides: 7. This CDR3 is built from 16 residues. Germline V lookup: CDR1 GTSNPN, CDR2 SVGIG (reference sequence). The CDR3 bases are TGTGCCTGGAGTTCCGGGACAGGGTTCGGCAATCAGCCCCAGCATTTT. Its translation is CAWSSGTGFGNQPQHF. Combining the CDR3 with reference TRBV30 and TRBJ1-5 gives the whole variable domain SQTIHQWPATLVQPVGSPLSLECTVEGTSNPNLYWYRQAAGRGLQLLFYSVGIGQISSEVPQNLSASRPQDRQFILSSKKLLLSDSGFYLCAWSSGTGFGNQPQHFGDGTRLSIL.

For the CDR3, the DNA is TGCGCCAGCAGCCAAGTAGTTACGACAGGGTTCGAGCAGTACTTC. The encoded protein is CASSQVVTTGFEQYF. This chain connects TRBV4-1 to TRBJ2-7; 7 bases align to TRBD1. The CDR3 totals 15 residues. Germline assignment: CDR1 MGHRA and CDR2 YSYEKL. V lost 1 base and J lost 6; bases outside the gene matches: 9.

This clone has only a few counts. J is TRBJ1-4 and V is TRBV4-2; 7 nucleotides match TRBD1. Germline V gives CDR1 LGHNA, CDR2 YNFKEQ. The CDR3 is 14 amino acids. The V and J ends lost 3 bases and 7 bases, in that order; junction bases with no gene match: 5. CDR3 loop: CASSQTGRGEKLFF. CDR3 coding DNA: TGTGCCAGCAGCCAGACAGGGCGGGGTGAAAAACTGTTTTTT.

This clone was observed a few times. The chain employs TRBV28 and TRBJ1-4, with 7 bases aligning to TRBD1. With 3 bases clipped from V and 12 bases from J, the junction kept 1 base outside the gene matches. This CDR3 is built from 11 residues. CDR1 is MDHEN and CDR2 is SYDVKM in the germline V gene. CDR3 in amino acids: CASSFRGELFF. DNA of the CDR3: TGTGCCAGCAGTTTCAGGGGGGAACTGTTTTTT. The whole variable domain, remainder taken from reference TRBV28 and TRBJ1-4, is DVKVTQSSRYLVKRTGEKVFLECVQDMDHENMFWYRQDPGLGLRLIYFSYDVKMKEKGDIPEGYSVSREKKERFSLILESASTNQTSMYLCASSFRGELFFGSGTQLSVL.

This rearrangement joins TRBV7-3 to TRBJ2-1; 8 bases are shared with TRBD2. Germline CDR1 reads SGHTA; CDR2 reads FQGTGA. The CDR3 is 12 residues long. Germline trimming cut 4 bases from V and 13 bases from J; bases unmatched to any gene: 6. Here the CDR3 DNA reads TGTGCCAGCAGCTCGTTTAGCGGGACCCAGTTCTTC. It specifies CASSSFSGTQFF.

The chain uses TRBV4-1 and TRBJ1-5; 9 nucleotides match TRBD1. Germline lookup yields CDR1 MGHRA and CDR2 YSYEKL. The V segment lost 0 bases and the J segment 6 bases; nucleotides outside the gene matches: 3. The CDR3 is made up of 15 amino acids. In DNA form, the CDR3 reads TGCGCCAGCAGCCAAGAACAGGGGGCAGGTCAGCCCCAGCATTTT. Its translation is CASSQEQGAGQPQHF.

V usage is TRBV28 and J usage is TRBJ1-3; maybe TRBD1 (6 bases). Germline CDR1 is MDHEN and CDR2 is SYDVKM. The CDR3 length is 18 residues. Trimming pared 5 bases from V and 3 bases from J, leaving 23 bases between. CDR3 sequence: CASSPKVRTDLFGNTIYF. CDR3 DNA sequence: TGTGCCAGCAGTCCGAAAGTGAGGACAGACCTCTTTGGAAACACCATATATTTT.

As concerns this clone: The junction departs from the called germline gene at one end, perhaps through a read error. The chain combines TRBV6-1 with TRBJ2-7; TRBD2 is a possible D gene (6 bases). The length of the CDR3 is 15 residues. Germline loops: CDR1 MNHNS, CDR2 SASEGT. Here the CDR3 reads CVSSEAFGSLYEQYF. The CDR3 nucleotides are TGTGTCAGCAGTGAAGCCTTCGGGAGTCTCTACGAGCAGTACTTC.

This clone was recorded a few times. The DNA for the CDR3 is TGTGCCAGCAGCGCAGAGAGCGGGTCTAATGAGCAGTTCTTC. This codes for CASSAESGSNEQFF. V is TRBV9 and J is TRBJ2-1; TRBD2 might be the D (6 bases). Trimming took off 3 bases at V and 7 bases at J, with 14 bases between the two ends. CDR1 and CDR2 (germline): SGDLS, YYNGEE. The CDR3 consists of 14 residues.

This chain connects TRBV10-3 to TRBJ1-5, with 9 bases fitting TRBD1. The CDR3 is 18 amino acids. Looked up from germline, CDR1 is ENHRY and CDR2 is SYGVKD. The V and J ends lost 0 bases and 0 bases, in that order; junction bases with no gene match: 6. CDR3 loop: CAISESGQGGYSNQPQHF. CDR3 nucleotides: TGTGCCATCAGTGAGTCGGGACAGGGAGGCTATAGCAATCAGCCCCAGCATTTT.

V gene TRBV11-1 combines with J gene TRBJ1-1; 8 bases agree with TRBD1. Germline values: CDR1 SGHAT, CDR2 FQDESV (reference sequence). Germline trimming cut 5 bases from V and 5 bases from J; bases unmatched to any gene: 7. This CDR3 spans 14 amino acids. In nucleotides, the CDR3 is TGTGCCAGCAGCCCGGGGGACAGGCTGACTGAAGCTTTCTTT. The encoded protein is CASSPGDRLTEAFF. Supplemented by reference TRBV11-1 and TRBJ1-1, the full variable domain reads EAEVAQSPRYKITEKSQAVAFWCDPISGHATLYWYRQILGQGPELLVQFQDESVVDDSQLPKDRFSAERLKGVDSTLKIQPAELGDSAMYLCASSPGDRLTEAFFGQGTRLTVV.

For this clone: This specimen includes other DNA sequences encoding the same CDR3. This rearrangement joins TRBV27 to TRBJ1-1; maybe TRBD1 (5 bases). Trimming removed 5 bases at V and 1 base at J, with 8 bases between. The CDR3 is 13 residues long. Germline CDR1 is MNHEY and CDR2 is SMNVEV (reference sequence). CDR3: CASSLQGNTEAFF. The CDR3 coding sequence is TGTGCCAGCAGTCTTCAGGGGAACACTGAAGCTTTCTTT.

This chain connects TRBV4-2 to TRBJ2-5; TRBD1 might be the D (5 bases). Trimming removed 0 bases from V and 4 bases from J, with 18 bases in between. This CDR3 region has 17 residues. Germline CDR1 LGHNA, CDR2 YNFKEQ. The CDR3 nucleotides read TGTGCCAGCAGCCAAGAAAATCTGTTAGGGGCTGGAGAGACCCAGTACTTC. Protein: CASSQENLLGAGETQYF.

The rearrangement uses TRBV28 and TRBJ1-2, with D possibly matching TRBD1 (5 bases). CDR1 and CDR2 from the germline V gene are MDHEN and SYDVKM. The germline V and J ends were trimmed by 8 bases and 4 bases, with 17 bases remaining between them. CDR3 length: 14 residues. CDR3: CASEQGQGIYGYTF. CDR3 in DNA: TGTGCCAGCGAACAAGGACAAGGAATCTATGGCTACACCTTC.

The DNA for the CDR3 is TGTGCCAGCAGCCGGATGGGACAGGGGTTTGGGAGTAACTATGGCTACACCTTC. This translates into CASSRMGQGFGSNYGYTF. The chain links TRBV5-5 to TRBJ1-2, with 10 bases matching TRBD1. The V segment lost 4 bases and the J segment 1 base; nucleotides outside the gene matches: 13. Germline CDR1 and CDR2: SGHKS and YYEKEE (reference sequence). The CDR3 has 18 amino acids.

The rearrangement uses TRBV28 and TRBJ1-2; a weak D match, TRBD1 (5 bases). CDR1 is MDHEN, CDR2 SYDVKM, per germline. V was trimmed by 2 bases and J by 8 bases, leaving 18 bases between them. This CDR3 spans 15 amino acids. In DNA form, the CDR3 reads TGTGCCAGCAGTTTAGTGGCGGCAGGGCCGTTAGGCTACACCTTC. Protein sequence: CASSLVAAGPLGYTF.

The chain is built from TRBV7-9 and TRBJ2-1; D not certain. Germline CDR1 and CDR2: SEHNR and FQNEAQ (reference sequence). Trimming left V 1 base short and J 5 bases short, with 6 bases between. This CDR3 contains 13 residues. The CDR3 nucleotides read TGTGCCAGCAGCTTAGAGCCACACAATGAGCAGTTCTTC. Its translation: CASSLEPHNEQFF.

CDR3 sequence (DNA): TGTGCCAGCAGACGGGAGGGCCTTTCAGATACGCAGTATTTT. As protein: CASRREGLSDTQYF. The chain combines TRBV6-1 with TRBJ2-3, with 8 bases matching TRBD2. Germline values: CDR1 MNHNS, CDR2 SASEGT. The J segment lost 4 bases and the V segment lost 6 bases, leaving 6 bases of the junction unmatched. The CDR3 is 14 amino acids.

This clone was counted a few times. CDR3 loop: CASSFDRSEQYF. CDR3 DNA: TGTGCCAGCAGCTTCGACAGATCCGAGCAGTACTTC. This chain joins TRBV5-4 and TRBJ2-7; maybe TRBD1 (5 bases). The germline CDR1 and CDR2 sequences are SGHNT and YYREEE (reference sequence). The CDR3 runs to 12 residues. The ends were cut back, 2 bases at V and 6 bases at J, with 9 bases in the middle.

The chain recombines TRBV28 with TRBJ1-2; D is uncertain. CDR3 length equals 13 residues. V was shortened by 6 bases and J by 8 bases, with 16 bases between the two germline ends. Per the germline V gene, CDR1 is MDHEN and CDR2 is SYDVKM. CDR3 in DNA: TGTGCCAGCAGGAAGACTGGCAGAGGGGGCTACACCTTC. Translated, it gives CASRKTGRGGYTF.

As for this clone: At one of its ends the junction is not consistent with the germline gene, which may arise from a read error. The rearrangement links TRBV7-9 to TRBJ2-3, with 9 bases fitting TRBD1. CDR1 and CDR2 from the germline V gene are SEHNR and FQNEAQ (reference sequence). The CDR3 length is 13 residues. The CDR3 reads CSSKGQGTDTQYF. CDR3 nucleotides: TGTTCCAGCAAAGGACAGGGGACAGATACGCAGTATTTT.

The V and J genes are TRBV29-1 and TRBJ1-2; 7 bases are shared with TRBD1. Germline V gene sequence: CDR1 SQVTM, CDR2 ANQGSEA. This CDR3 spans 12 amino acids. V gave up 4 bases and J gave up 3 bases; unmatched junction bases: 2. In nucleotides, the CDR3 is TGCAGCGTTGGGGGACAGTACTATGGCTACACCTTC. It translates to CSVGGQYYGYTF. Variable domain in full (rest from reference TRBV29-1 and TRBJ1-2): SAVISQKPSRDICQRGTSLTIQCQVDSQVTMMFWYRQQPGQSLTLIATANQGSEATYESGFVIDKFPISRPNLTFSTLTVSNMSPEDSSIYLCSVGGQYYGYTFGSGTRLTVV.

The chain uses TRBV9 and TRBJ2-1, with 9 bases fitting TRBD2. The trim removed 1 base at V and 3 bases at J, leaving 5 bases unmatched. Germline lookup yields CDR1 SGDLS and CDR2 YYNGEE. The CDR3 has 16 residues. The CDR3 DNA reads as TGTGCCAGCAGCGTATATAGCGGGAGTGGCTACAATGAGCAGTTCTTC. This gives the protein CASSVYSGSGYNEQFF. Complete variable domain (other parts from reference TRBV9 and TRBJ2-1): DSGVTQTPKHLITATGQRVTLRCSPRSGDLSVYWYQQSLDQGLQFLIQYYNGEERAKGNILERFSAQQFPDLHSELNLSSLELGDSALYFCASSVYSGSGYNEQFFGPGTRLTVL.

The gene calls are TRBV18 and TRBJ2-5; possible D gene TRBD1, 7 bases. Trimming took off 4 bases at V and 9 bases at J, with 21 bases between the two ends. CDR3 length: 15 amino acids. Germline lookup yields CDR1 KGHSH and CDR2 LQKENI. CDR3 nucleotides: TGTGCCAGCTCACGAGCCGGGACAGCGGGTGGGGCCCAGTACTTC. It specifies CASSRAGTAGGAQYF.